Sequencing of this T cell receptor (beta chain) was carried out in a study of post-analysis software for immune sequencing data. The CDR3 is 18 amino acids. The V segment lost 1 base and the J segment 7 bases; nucleotides outside the gene matches: 12. Germline V gives CDR1 SGHRS, CDR2 YFSETQ. Unique molecular identifiers were built into the TCR beta cDNA libraries. Some 500,000 cDNA molecules were recovered from an input of 1 to 10 million T cells. One entry per CDR3 protein, called by TCRdb with MiXCR from the PCR reads. The repertoire consists of about 460,000 distinct CDR3 sequences, with under 55% occurring once and the leading ten covering around 10%. General study findings and limits: Roughly 5 TRBV segments occurring more often in patients than controls included TRBV5-6, TRBV5-1 and TRBV20-1.

Comments on this clonotype: Its specificity is unknown.

The chain links TRBV5-1 to TRBJ2-1; TRBD2 aligns across 12 bases. The source material was blood. The TCR was taken from a girl aged 5-17 years with multiple sclerosis. The CDR3 reads CASSLSGLAGRTKNEQFF. CDR3 DNA: TGCGCCAGCAGCTTGTCGGGACTAGCGGGTCGGACGAAGAATGAGCAGTTCTTC.